A selection of T cell receptor beta chains follows, all from one sample in a study of blood T cell repertoires in COVID-19. The protocol was immunoSEQ multiplex PCR, while the TCRdb copy is restricted to in-frame clones and leaves out a portion. The sample includes 290,000 or so clones, 80% to 85% of them seen just once. Material: PBMCs or T cells enriched from blood (not recorded which). The receptors were sampled from a man in his forties who had been exposed to COVID-19. The CDR3 runs from the conserved cysteine through the conserved F or W. A D gene is named only where the DNA matches it firmly. The listing skips clone size in some rows; elsewhere it reads once, few, many or a size class.

d_gene,abundance,j_gene,v_gene,CDR3aa,CDR3nt
.,.,TRBJ2-1,TRBV3-1/TRBV3-2,CASSQHREGDEQFF,TGTGCCAGCAGCCAGCACAGGGAGGGGGATGAGCAGTTCTTC
.,.,TRBJ2-1,TRBV27,CASRSGGSYNEQFF,TGTGCCAGCAGGAGCGGAGGCTCCTACAATGAGCAGTTCTTC
TRBD2,.,TRBJ2-1,TRBV9,CASSLYSSGSSYNEQFF,TGTGCCAGCAGCCTCTACTCTAGCGGAAGCTCCTACAATGAGCAGTTCTTC
.,.,TRBJ1-2,TRBV6-5,CASSYSAVVYGYTF,TGTGCCAGCAGTTACTCGGCGGTGGTGTATGGCTACACCTTC
TRBD2,.,TRBJ2-3,TRBV7-9,CASSPLEGSGRASTQYF,TGTGCCAGCAGCCCCCTAGAGGGTAGCGGGAGGGCCAGTACGCAGTATTTT
TRBD2,.,TRBJ2-7,TRBV6-6,CASTDSGSFYEQYF,TGTGCCAGCACCGATAGCGGGAGTTTTTACGAGCAGTACTTC
.,.,TRBJ2-7,TRBV4-1,CASSQDTRAYEQYF,TGCGCCAGCAGCCAAGATACGAGGGCCTACGAGCAGTACTTC
.,.,TRBJ1-3,TRBV6-5,CASSFMGPGADTIYF,TGTGCCAGCAGTTTCATGGGACCAGGGGCGGACACCATATATTTT
TRBD1,.,TRBJ2-5,TRBV25-1,CASSGGQGAYIETQYF,TGTGCCAGCAGTGGGGGACAGGGGGCTTATATAGAGACCCAGTACTTC
.,.,TRBJ2-2,TRBV3-1/TRBV3-2,CASSQDTGITGSGELFF,TGTGCCAGCAGCCAAGATACCGGGATAACAGGGTCCGGGGAGCTGTTTTTT
.,.,TRBJ1-6,TRBV5-1,CASSLEGADSPLHF,TGCGCCAGCAGCTTGGAGGGAGCGGATTCACCCCTCCACTTT
.,.,TRBJ2-7,TRBV6-5,CAGNSGTYSYEQYF,TGTGCCGGAAATTCCGGGACTTATTCCTACGAGCAGTACTTC
TRBD2,.,TRBJ2-1,TRBV6-1,CASSEVWGGPGWNEQFF,TGTGCCAGCAGTGAAGTATGGGGAGGGCCGGGTTGGAATGAGCAGTTCTTC
TRBD2,.,TRBJ2-1,TRBV24-1,CATSGTGGPYEQFF,TGTGCCACCAGTGGAACGGGAGGGCCCTATGAGCAGTTCTTC
.,.,TRBJ1-5,TRBV19,CASSLPGVHQPQHF,TGTGCCAGTAGTCTCCCGGGGGTTCATCAGCCCCAGCATTTT
.,.,TRBJ1-1,TRBV7-3,CASSPGTLNTEAFF,TGTGCCAGCAGCCCCGGGACATTGAACACTGAAGCTTTCTTT
.,few,TRBJ1-1,TRBV10-3,CAIRQGGSGTEAFF,TGTGCCATCAGACAAGGGGGATCTGGGACTGAAGCTTTCTTT
.,.,TRBJ1-2,TRBV19,CASSRPRVGGYGYTF,TGTGCCAGTAGTCGACCCAGGGTGGGCGGCTATGGCTACACCTTC
.,.,TRBJ1-1,TRBV3-1/TRBV3-2,CASSQGGGPTEAFF,TGTGCCAGCAGCCAAGGGGGGGGGCCCACTGAAGCTTTCTTT
TRBD2,.,TRBJ2-1,TRBV10-3,CAISQREGSYNEQFF,TGTGCCATCAGTCAGCGGGAGGGCTCCTACAATGAGCAGTTCTTC
TRBD2,.,TRBJ2-3,TRBV3-1/TRBV3-2,CASSPRLAGGVGRTDTQYF,TGTGCCAGCAGCCCGAGACTAGCGGGAGGAGTGGGACGCACAGATACGCAGTATTTT
.,.,TRBJ2-2,TRBV19,CASRRVERTGELFF,TGTGCCAGTAGGCGGGTGGAACGGACCGGGGAGCTGTTTTTT
.,.,TRBJ1-1,TRBV7-2,CASSLGYRVNTEAFF,TGTGCCAGCAGCTTAGGATACAGGGTTAACACTGAAGCTTTCTTT
.,.,TRBJ1-2,TRBV12-3/TRBV12-4,CASSPGPYGYTF,TGTGCCAGCAGTCCGGGTCCTTATGGCTACACCTTC
.,.,TRBJ2-7,TRBV6-2/TRBV6-3,CASSSSERYEQYF,TGTGCCAGCAGCAGCAGTGAGCGATACGAGCAGTACTTC
TRBD1,.,TRBJ2-3,TRBV4-1,CASSQGQGRTDTQYF,TGCGCCAGCAGCCAAGGACAGGGTCGCACAGATACGCAGTATTTT
.,.,TRBJ1-2,TRBV5-4,CASSPGVLNYGYTF,TGTGCCAGCAGTCCAGGGGTCCTTAACTATGGCTACACCTTC
.,once,TRBJ2-1,TRBV19,CASRGGSTVNEQFF,TGTGCCAGTAGGGGCGGGTCTACCGTCAATGAGCAGTTCTTC
TRBD1,once,TRBJ1-1,TRBV19,CASTGTGGTEAFF,TGTGCCAGTACTGGGACAGGGGGCACTGAAGCTTTCTTT
.,.,TRBJ2-7,TRBV11-2,CASSRTDGAYEQYF,TGTGCCAGCAGCCGCACCGACGGGGCCTACGAGCAGTACTTC
TRBD1,.,TRBJ1-5,TRBV7-2,CASSSTGTGGPQHF,TGTGCCAGCAGCTCAACCGGGACAGGGGGGCCCCAGCATTTT
.,.,TRBJ2-7,TRBV25-1,CASLMGVGGEQYF,TGTGCCAGCTTGATGGGAGTTGGTGGTGAGCAGTACTTC
.,.,TRBJ2-7,TRBV11-2,CASSLDPLGVDEQYF,TGTGCCAGCAGCTTAGATCCCCTAGGTGTCGACGAGCAGTACTTC
.,few,TRBJ2-4,TRBV5-1,CASSLLAAGGNIQYF,TGCGCCAGCAGCTTGCTTGCAGCGGGCGGAAACATTCAGTACTTC
.,.,TRBJ2-2,TRBV7-7,CASSQGNTGELFF,TGTGCTAGCAGCCAGGGGAACACCGGGGAGCTGTTTTTT
.,.,TRBJ2-3,TRBV7-3,CASRFRSPADTQYF,TGTGCCAGCAGGTTTCGATCTCCAGCAGATACGCAGTATTTT
.,.,TRBJ1-1,TRBV10-3,CAIRNGGASEAFF,TGTGCCATCAGGAACGGGGGGGCCTCTGAAGCTTTCTTT
TRBD2,.,TRBJ2-7,TRBV7-9,CASSNRDSGTSGRAYEQYF,TGTGCCAGCAGCAACCGGGACAGCGGGACTAGCGGGAGGGCCTACGAGCAGTACTTC
.,.,TRBJ2-1,TRBV27,CASRLSSSSIVYNEQFF,TGTGCCAGCAGGCTCTCTAGCTCTAGTATAGTATACAATGAGCAGTTCTTC
TRBD2,.,TRBJ2-1,TRBV10-3,CAISESTAGGTIDEQFF,TGTGCCATCAGTGAGTCGACAGCGGGAGGGACTATAGATGAGCAGTTCTTC
TRBD1,.,TRBJ2-7,TRBV19,CASSDRGTYEQYF,TGTGCCAGTAGTGACAGGGGCACATACGAGCAGTACTTC
.,.,TRBJ1-2,TRBV27,CASRIPGGGYGYTF,TGTGCCAGCAGGATTCCTGGGGGCGGCTATGGCTACACCTTC
.,.,TRBJ1-6,TRBV29-1,CSVRDQGINSPLHF,TGCAGCGTTCGAGACCAGGGGATTAATTCACCCCTCCACTTT
.,.,TRBJ2-4,TRBV9,CASSVAGGGEHIQYF,TGTGCCAGCAGCGTAGCGGGGGGCGGGGAGCACATTCAGTACTTC